The source of this TCR beta chain is a study of Ad26.COV2.S vaccination and SARS-CoV-2 variants. Treatment: over 15 received Ad26.COV2.S at low or high dose, single or two shots; 5 received placebo; per-sample allocation not given. Sampling was performed 63 days after the first vaccine or placebo injection. Within Boston, the person who donated was an adult of 18-55 years. TCRdb's table, derived via immunoSEQ multiplex PCR, lists solely in-frame clones and lacks some. The sample consists of about half a million clones, 80% to 90% of them appearing once. CDR3 length: 16 residues. The germline V gene encodes CDR1 SGHKS and CDR2 YYEKEE (reference sequence). Unmatched junction bases numbered 11, after V lost 4 bases and J lost 7 bases.

V usage is TRBV5-5 and J usage is TRBJ2-2; 9 nucleotides line up with TRBD1. This specimen consisted of peripheral blood, obtained in a trial of Ad26.COV2.S vaccine versus placebo. The clonotype comes from a person between 18 and 59 years old who received the Ad26.COV2.S COVID-19 vaccine or a placebo. The DNA for the CDR3 is TGTGCCAGCAGCCAAGCTCCGGGACAGGGTTTCGGGGAGCTGTTTTTT. The encoded protein is CASSQAPGQGFGELFF.